The rows below give T cell receptor beta chains drawn from one sample of a study of sequential checkpoint blockade in melanoma. Using immunoSEQ multiplex PCR, the repertoire was profiled, and TCRdb retains in-frame clones only, with some absent. This sample has some 2,200 clones; approximately 60% occur once, and the top ten carry roughly 14%. Here the sequenced sample was CD8+ T cells sorted from blood (inferred from file names), taken from a patient given nivolumab and ipilimumab in sequence. Receptor source: a human patient with melanoma. Some clones in this sample may be carry-over from other donors' samples. Both conserved end residues are part of each CDR3. The order of the fields is clone size, D gene, J gene, V gene, CDR3 protein, CDR3 DNA. A D gene is named only where the DNA matches it firmly. Clone size appears in some rows only: once, few, many, or a class for an expanded clone.

>once|TRBD2|TRBJ2-5|TRBV5-6
CASSRGGWETQYF
TGTGCCAGCAGCCGGGGGGGCTGGGAGACCCAGTACTTC
>.|.|TRBJ1-1|TRBV29-1
CSVLPPGHMNTEAFF
TGCAGCGTCCTGCCGCCGGGACATATGAACACTGAAGCTTTCTTT
>medium-sized|TRBD1|TRBJ2-7|TRBV4-1
CASSQLTGLNEQYF
TGCGCCAGCAGCCAACTGACAGGGTTGAACGAGCAGTACTTC
>few|.|TRBJ1-6|TRBV6-1
CASKGHSSYNSPLHF
TGTGCCAGCAAGGGACACAGCTCCTATAATTCACCCCTCCACTTT
>few|.|TRBJ1-2|TRBV7-2
CASSLASAAEYYYGYTF
TGTGCCAGCAGCTTAGCGTCAGCGGCCGAGTATTACTATGGCTACACCTTC
>.|TRBD1|TRBJ2-1|TRBV18
CASSPLPLPGQGPYNEQFF
TGTGCCAGCTCACCACTCCCTCTCCCGGGACAGGGACCCTACAATGAGCAGTTCTTC
>.|.|TRBJ1-1|TRBV7-4
CASSRPTQGEAFF
TGTGCCAGCAGCCGCCCTACGCAGGGTGAAGCTTTCTTT
>.|TRBD1|TRBJ1-1|TRBV6-1
CASSENPTGGNTEAFF
TGTGCCAGCAGTGAAAACCCCACAGGGGGCAACACTGAAGCTTTCTTT
>.|.|TRBJ1-2|TRBV30
CAYSLGGYGGYTF
TGTGCCTACTCTCTAGGGGGTTATGGTGGCTACACCTTC
>.|.|TRBJ1-4|TRBV5-5
CASSLDSREGSEKLFF
TGTGCCAGCAGCTTGGATAGCCGGGAAGGGAGTGAAAAACTGTTTTTT
>.|TRBD1|TRBJ1-2|TRBV27
CASSLSPPGQFNYGYTF
TGTGCCAGCAGTTTATCTCCACCGGGACAGTTTAACTATGGCTACACCTTC
>.|.|TRBJ2-7|TRBV30
CAWTIGSYEQYF
TGTGCCTGGACGATCGGGTCCTACGAGCAGTACTTC
>.|TRBD2|TRBJ2-7|TRBV5-6
CASSPEGVAGAFSYEQYF
TGTGCCAGCAGCCCGGAGGGAGTAGCGGGGGCCTTCTCCTACGAGCAGTACTTC
>.|.|TRBJ1-5|TRBV30
CAWRQPQGNQPQHF
TGTGCCTGGAGACAGCCCCAGGGCAATCAGCCCCAGCATTTT
>.|TRBD1|TRBJ2-7|TRBV27
CASSPGTGGYEQYF
TGTGCCAGCAGTCCCGGGACAGGAGGGTACGAGCAGTACTTC
>.|.|TRBJ1-1|TRBV21-1
CASSKEFRGWGTEAFF
TGTGCCAGCAGCAAAGAGTTCAGGGGGTGGGGGACTGAAGCTTTCTTT
>.|.|TRBJ1-1|TRBV6-6
CANPPPGQCPTEAFF
TGTGCCAACCCCCCCCCAGGACAGTGTCCCACTGAAGCTTTCTTT
>.|.|TRBJ2-7|TRBV9
CASSPGQYGGYEQYF
TGTGCCAGCAGCCCCGGACAGTATGGGGGCTACGAGCAGTACTTC
>.|.|TRBJ2-7|TRBV10-1
CASSDPGSYEQYF
TGCGCCAGCAGTGACCCGGGGAGCTACGAGCAGTACTTC
>.|.|TRBJ2-1|TRBV30
CACSEDSSSYNEQFF
TGTGCCTGCTCAGAGGACAGCAGCTCCTACAATGAGCAGTTCTTC
>.|TRBD1|TRBJ1-2|TRBV29-1
CSVPTGENGYTF
TGCAGCGTTCCAACAGGGGAGAATGGCTACACCTTC
>.|.|TRBJ2-7|TRBV5-1
CASSPPDSYEQYF
TGCGCCAGCAGCCCGCCAGACTCCTACGAGCAGTACTTC
>.|TRBD1|TRBJ1-1|TRBV10-2
CASSHPGTGKNTEAFF
TGCGCCAGCAGTCACCCCGGGACAGGGAAGAACACTGAAGCTTTCTTT
>medium-sized|.|TRBJ2-7|TRBV4-3
CASSQGNAGGDEQYF
TGCGCCAGCAGCCAAGGAAACGCGGGTGGGGACGAGCAGTACTTC
>few|.|TRBJ1-3|TRBV9
CASSVGAIHSGNTIYF
TGTGCCAGCAGCGTAGGAGCCATCCATTCTGGAAACACCATATATTTT
>.|.|TRBJ1-2|TRBV5-4
CASSLAWRGGYTF
TGTGCCAGCAGCTTAGCGTGGCGAGGTGGCTACACCTTC
>.|TRBD1|TRBJ1-2|TRBV4-1
CASSQGQGNNYGYTF
TGCGCCAGCAGCCAAGGACAGGGAAATAACTATGGCTACACCTTC
>.|.|TRBJ2-7|TRBV14
CVSSQGLGGDYEQYF
TGTGTCAGCAGCCAGGGATTAGGGGGGGACTACGAGCAGTACTTC
>.|.|TRBJ1-1|TRBV19
CASSILLSGTEAFF
TGTGCCAGTAGTATCCTCCTTTCGGGGACTGAAGCTTTCTTT
>.|.|TRBJ2-6|TRBV4-3
CASSQEWRGASGANVLTF
TGCGCCAGCAGCCAAGAGTGGCGGGGAGCCTCTGGGGCCAACGTCCTGACTTTC
>few|TRBD2|TRBJ2-5|TRBV27
CASSMSGLAGETQYF
TGTGCCAGCAGTATGTCGGGACTAGCGGGAGAGACCCAGTACTTC
>few|.|TRBJ1-4|TRBV6-6
CASSLTGTTNEKLFF
TGTGCCAGCAGTCTCACCGGTACAACTAATGAAAAACTGTTTTTT
>.|TRBD1|TRBJ1-1|TRBV5-1
CASSLVGLRGTNTEAFF
TGCGCCAGCAGCTTGGTAGGACTCAGGGGGACGAACACTGAAGCTTTCTTT
>few|.|TRBJ1-1|TRBV18
CASSPAGRNTEAFF
TGTGCCAGCTCACCAGCGGGTCGGAACACTGAAGCTTTCTTT
>.|TRBD1|TRBJ2-7|TRBV6-6
CASSIFSGQGTYEQYF
TGTGCCAGCAGTATTTTCTCGGGACAGGGAACCTACGAGCAGTACTTC
>.|.|TRBJ2-7|TRBV6-5
CASKMQGGLAYEQYF
TGTGCCAGCAAAATGCAGGGAGGCCTAGCCTACGAGCAGTACTTC
>.|.|TRBJ1-1|TRBV11-2
CASSPDSQTEAFF
TGTGCCAGCAGCCCGGACAGCCAAACTGAAGCTTTCTTT
>.|TRBD2|TRBJ2-2|TRBV7-1
CASSLFFSAGGPAGELFF
TGTGCCAGCAGCTTATTTTTCTCAGCGGGGGGGCCAGCCGGGGAGCTGTTTTTT
>once|TRBD1|TRBJ2-7|TRBV27
CASSDGQGNYEQYF
TGTGCCAGCAGCGACGGACAGGGAAACTACGAGCAGTACTTC
>.|.|TRBJ1-2|TRBV27
CATHFRNYGYTF
TGTGCCACCCACTTCAGGAACTATGGCTACACCTTC
>.|.|TRBJ1-4|TRBV10-2
CASTGVATNEKLFF
TGCGCCAGCACGGGGGTGGCAACTAATGAAAAACTGTTTTTT
>few|TRBD2|TRBJ2-2|TRBV7-3
CASSLFFSAGGPAGELFF
TGTGCCAGCAGCTTATTTTTCTCAGCGGGGGGGCCAGCCGGGGAGCTGTTTTTT
>.|TRBD1|TRBJ2-6|TRBV7-2
CASSLPPGQGAGANVLTF
TGTGCCAGCAGCCTCCCTCCGGGACAGGGAGCTGGGGCCAACGTCCTGACTTTC
>once|.|TRBJ1-1|TRBV4-3
CASSQDETGAITEAFF
TGCGCCAGCAGCCAAGATGAGACAGGCGCAATCACTGAAGCTTTCTTT
>.|.|TRBJ2-1|TRBV25-1
CASSEYRGFYNEQFF
TGTGCCAGCAGTGAATATAGGGGGTTTTACAATGAGCAGTTCTTC
>.|.|TRBJ1-2|TRBV4-3
CASSSTVTGSVSYGYTF
TGCGCCAGCAGCTCCACTGTTACAGGGTCGGTCTCCTATGGCTACACCTTC
>.|.|TRBJ2-3|TRBV19
CASTPGTFGTDTQYF
TGTGCCAGTACCCCCGGGACTTTCGGCACAGATACGCAGTATTTT
>.|TRBD1|TRBJ1-4|TRBV18
CASSRRTGGDEKLFF
TGTGCCAGCTCACGACGGACAGGGGGCGATGAAAAACTGTTTTTT
>.|TRBD2|TRBJ2-7|TRBV5-1
CASSLEPTSGDSYEQYF
TGCGCCAGCAGCTTGGAGCCGACTAGCGGGGACTCCTACGAGCAGTACTTC
>.|TRBD1|TRBJ1-3|TRBV4-3
CASSQDWGQPGGFVYF
TGCGCCAGCAGCCAAGACTGGGGACAGCCGGGCGGATTCGTATATTTT
>.|.|TRBJ1-5|TRBV5-6
CASKGRMDNQPQHF
TGTGCCAGCAAGGGGAGGATGGACAATCAGCCCCAGCATTTT
>.|.|TRBJ2-7|TRBV6-5
CPIRMQGGLAYEQYF
TGTCCCATCAGAATGCAGGGGGGCCTAGCCTACGAGCAGTACTTC
>.|.|TRBJ1-1|TRBV5-1
CASSLVGLGTEAFF
TGCGCCAGCAGCTTGGTAGGCCTAGGCACTGAAGCTTTCTTT